These T cell receptor beta chains were read from a single sample in a study of CD8+ T cells in alopecia areata. The data were produced by immunoSEQ multiplex PCR, yet TCRdb's version contains in-frame clones alone and is incomplete. The table records about 160,000 clones, 65% of them present only once. The sample consisted of CD4+ T cells sorted from blood, taken at week 4, from a patient treated with tofacitinib. Receptors were obtained from a human donor with alopecia areata. CDR3s include the opening cysteine and the closing phenylalanine or tryptophan. D genes are given only for firm matches. Only part of the rows carry a size: once, few, many, or a class if the clone is expanded.

CDR3 length,V gene,J gene,clone size,D gene,CDR3 DNA,CDR3 protein
14,TRBV5-1,TRBJ2-1,-,TRBD2,TGCGCCAGCAGCCTGGGACTAGCGTACAATGAGCAGTTCTTC,CASSLGLAYNEQFF
15,TRBV30,TRBJ1-6,-,-,TGTGCCTGGAGTGCCCGGCGGGGGACTAATTCACCCCTCCACTTT,CAWSARRGTNSPLHF
14,TRBV30,TRBJ2-7,-,-,TGTGCCTGGACCAATCCGGGCCTCTCGCGCGAGCAGTACTTC,CAWTNPGLSREQYF
12,TRBV7-3,TRBJ1-2,-,-,TGTGCCAGCAGCCCCCCCCTTGAGACAGAGGTCTTC,CASSPPLETEVF
16,TRBV2,TRBJ1-6,-,-,TGTGCCAGCAGTGAACGGGGAGCAGGGCCGGGATCACCCCTCCACTTT,CASSERGAGPGSPLHF
14,TRBV2,TRBJ1-2,once,-,TGTGCCAGCAGTCTCTTTAGGTGGGTCTATGGCTACACCTTC,CASSLFRWVYGYTF
13,TRBV5-1,TRBJ2-3,-,-,TGCGCCAGCAGCTCACAGGGCGGAGATACGCAGTATTTT,CASSSQGGDTQYF
13,TRBV29-1,TRBJ2-7,-,TRBD1,TGCAGCGTCGAGACAGGGGTCTCCTACGAGCAGTACTTC,CSVETGVSYEQYF
14,TRBV5-4,TRBJ1-2,once,-,TGTGCCAGCAGCTTGTTGTTGGGGGCGGATGGCTACACCTTC,CASSLLLGADGYTF
14,TRBV6-5,TRBJ1-3,-,-,TGTGCCAGCAGTTTGGGGGGTACAGGAAACACCATATATTTT,CASSLGGTGNTIYF
18,TRBV29-1,TRBJ1-1,-,-,TGCAGCGTAAGAACGTATGGGGGCGTCGGTCTCTCGGGCACTGAAGCTTTCTTT,CSVRTYGGVGLSGTEAFF
15,TRBV7-9,TRBJ1-6,once,TRBD1,TGTGCCAGCAGCTTTGGGACAGGGAGGAATTCACCCCTCCACTTT,CASSFGTGRNSPLHF
13,TRBV30,TRBJ1-2,few,-,TGTGCCTGGAGTGTGTGGGAGCTAGGCGGCTACACCTTC,CAWSVWELGGYTF
15,TRBV5-1,TRBJ2-3,-,-,TGCGCCAGCAGCCTTACCAGGGGTGGCACAGATACGCAGTATTTT,CASSLTRGGTDTQYF
13,TRBV7-9,TRBJ1-1,few,-,TGTGCCAGCAGGTTTACAGGTTCGGGTGAAGCTTTCTTT,CASRFTGSGEAFF
13,TRBV5-5,TRBJ2-3,few,-,TGTGCCAGCGGGGGCCTGGCCTCAGATACGCAGTATTTT,CASGGLASDTQYF
18,TRBV29-1,TRBJ2-3,-,TRBD2,TGCAGCGTTGATGGGCTAGCGGGGGCCCCGAAACCCACAGATACGCAGTATTTT,CSVDGLAGAPKPTDTQYF